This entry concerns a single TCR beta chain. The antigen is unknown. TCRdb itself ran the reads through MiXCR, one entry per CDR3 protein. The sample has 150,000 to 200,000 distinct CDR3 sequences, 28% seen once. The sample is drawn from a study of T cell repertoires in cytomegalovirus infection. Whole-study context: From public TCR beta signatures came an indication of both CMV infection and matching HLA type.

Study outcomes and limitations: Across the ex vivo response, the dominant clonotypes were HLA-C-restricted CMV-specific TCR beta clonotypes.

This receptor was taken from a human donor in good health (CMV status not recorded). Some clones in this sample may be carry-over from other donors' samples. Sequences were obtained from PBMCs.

The CDR3 DNA is TGTGCCAGCAGCCGCCCCCCTAGACTGGAAGAGACCCAGTACTTC. Amino acids: CASSRPPRLEETQYF. This sequence joins TRBV7-2 and TRBJ2-5; no clear D gene. Germline CDR1 SGHTA, CDR2 FQGNSA. With 5 bases removed from V and 3 bases from J, the gap between germline ends came to 16 bases. The length of the CDR3 is 15 residues. Full variable domain (remainder filled in from reference TRBV7-2 and TRBJ2-5): GAGVSQSPSNKVTEKGKDVELRCDPISGHTALYWYRQSLGQGLEFLIYFQGNSAPDKSGLPSDRFSAERTGGSVSTLTIQRTQQEDSAVYLCASSRPPRLEETQYFGPGTRLLVL.